Shown below are 23 T cell receptor beta chains from a single sample sequenced in a study of pediatric ulcerative colitis (dated by TCRdb to the late 2010s). The library was generated by the immunoSEQ multiplex PCR assay. The table comes from immuneACCESS by way of TCRdb, which keeps in-frame sequences with V and J called. Part of the clones is missing from these tables; in studies checked, under half for an unresolved V gene and the rest for unknown reasons. The sample table records tens of thousands of clones; roughly nine tenths of these occur just once. 3% to 4.5% of the sample is taken by the ten largest. Sample: blood. These receptor sequences come from a boy aged 5 to 17 with severe ulcerative colitis.

This clone was counted a single time. The J gene is TRBJ2-3, the V gene TRBV9; 10 nucleotides match TRBD2. CDR1 is SGDLS, CDR2 YYNGEE, per germline. The CDR3 is 16 amino acids. J gave up 2 bases and V 3 bases, and 6 bases lay outside the gene matches. Written as DNA, the CDR3 is TGTGCCAGCAGCGCGGGACTAGCGCGGTCCACAGATACGCAGTATTTT. It is translated as CASSAGLARSTDTQYF. The whole variable domain, remainder taken from reference TRBV9 and TRBJ2-3, is DSGVTQTPKHLITATGQRVTLRCSPRSGDLSVYWYQQSLDQGLQFLIQYYNGEERAKGNILERFSAQQFPDLHSELNLSSLELGDSALYFCASSAGLARSTDTQYFGPGTRLTVL.

This clone was counted a few times. This chain uses TRBV19 with TRBJ1-2; D perhaps matches TRBD1 (5 bases). Germline CDR1 is LNHDA and CDR2 is SQIVND (reference sequence). Trimming pared 11 bases from V and 5 bases from J, leaving 24 bases between. The length of the CDR3 is 15 residues. The chain's CDR3 is CAGKRSGTGEYGYTF. CDR3 nucleotide sequence: TGTGCCGGCAAGCGGTCCGGGACCGGGGAATATGGCTACACCTTC.

Here the CDR3 DNA reads TGTGCCTGGAGTGTCGCTAGCGTGGGCGGGGAGCTGTTTTTT. Its protein product is CAWSVASVGGELFF. The rearrangement links TRBV30 to TRBJ2-2; maybe TRBD2 (6 bases). The CDR3 is made up of 14 amino acids. V was trimmed by 0 bases and J by 7 bases, leaving 12 bases between them. The V gene's germline CDR1 is GTSNPN and CDR2 SVGIG (reference sequence).

The chain links TRBV25-1 to TRBJ2-1; TRBD2 matches at 9 bases. Germline CDR1 MGHDK, CDR2 SYGVNS. Trimming cost V 1 base and J 4 bases; bases outside gene matches: 5. This CDR3 is built from 16 residues. CDR3 in amino acids: CASSEWDSGSYNEQFF. The CDR3 DNA follows: TGTGCCAGCAGTGAATGGGATAGCGGGAGTTACAATGAGCAGTTCTTC.

The rearrangement links TRBV13 to TRBJ2-7; D is unresolved. Deletions cut 3 bases from V and 0 bases from J, with 9 bases between. The CDR3 is 14 amino acids. CDR1 and CDR2 from the germline V gene are PRHDT and FYEKMQ (reference sequence). In nucleotides, the CDR3 is TGTGCCAGCAGCTTTCAAGGTGTCTCCTACGAGCAGTACTTC. Its protein product is CASSFQGVSYEQYF. Together with reference TRBV13 and TRBJ2-7, the CDR3 gives the full variable domain: AAGVIQSPRHLIKEKRETATLKCYPIPRHDTVYWYQQGPGQDPQFLISFYEKMQSDKGSIPDRFSAQQFSDYHSELNMSSLELGDSALYFCASSFQGVSYEQYFGPGTRLTVT.

This chain joins TRBV6-5 and TRBJ1-1; D is unresolved. Germline V gene data show CDR1 as MNHEY and CDR2 as SVGAGI. The CDR3 sequence is 13 residues long. V was pared by 6 bases and J by 0 bases, with 8 bases between. CDR3 loop: CASSRTLNTEAFF. DNA of the CDR3: TGTGCCAGCAGCCGGACGTTGAACACTGAAGCTTTCTTT.

The rearrangement joins TRBV19 to TRBJ2-1; D is possibly TRBD1 (7 bases). Trimming took off 4 bases at V and 5 bases at J, with 15 bases between the two ends. This CDR3 comprises 15 residues. In germline, CDR1 is LNHDA, CDR2 SQIVND (reference sequence). CDR3 bases: TGTGCCAGTAGTACCCAACGGGGGACAGACAATGAGCAGTTCTTC. Residues: CASSTQRGTDNEQFF.

The chain is built from TRBV6-5 and TRBJ2-1; TRBD1 aligns across 8 bases. Germline V CDR1 and CDR2: MNHEY, SVGAGI. V trimming: 0 bases; J trimming: 3 bases; junction bases outside the gene matches: 4. The CDR3 contains 16 residues. The CDR3 region has the DNA TGTGCCAGCAGTTACTCTTGGACAGGGTTCTACAATGAGCAGTTCTTC. Translated: CASSYSWTGFYNEQFF.

A single count supports this clone. The genes are TRBV5-1 and TRBJ2-1; 16 bases match TRBD2. The CDR3 is 16 residues long. The J segment lost 9 bases and the V segment lost 3 bases, leaving 6 bases of the junction unmatched. From germline, CDR1 is SGHRS and CDR2 YFSETQ. CDR3 protein: CASSSGLAGGLGEQFF. The DNA for the CDR3 is TGCGCCAGCAGCTCGGGACTAGCGGGAGGGCTGGGTGAGCAGTTCTTC.

A few counts support this clone. Distinct nucleotide sequences in the sample also encode this CDR3. This chain links TRBV29-1 with TRBJ1-1; D gene ambiguous. The CDR3 runs to 9 residues. Germline CDR1 SQVTM, CDR2 ANQGSEA. Trimming removed 4 bases from V and 5 bases from J, with 2 bases in between. The CDR3 loop is CSVGTEAFF. The CDR3 region has the DNA TGCAGCGTTGGGACTGAAGCTTTCTTT. Filled out from reference TRBV29-1 and TRBJ1-1, the complete variable domain reads SAVISQKPSRDICQRGTSLTIQCQVDSQVTMMFWYRQQPGQSLTLIATANQGSEATYESGFVIDKFPISRPNLTFSTLTVSNMSPEDSSIYLCSVGTEAFFGQGTRLTVV.

The chain carries TRBV5-6 and TRBJ2-2, with D tentatively TRBD1 (5 bases). CDR3 length: 15 amino acids. From germline, CDR1 is SGHDT and CDR2 YYEEEE. V lost 3 bases and J 4 bases, leaving 13 bases between the germline ends. The CDR3 region is CASSWGRQLTGELFF. For the CDR3, the DNA is TGTGCCAGCAGCTGGGGCCGACAGCTCACCGGGGAGCTGTTTTTT.

V gene TRBV19 combines with J gene TRBJ1-5; D might be TRBD1 (5 bases). Germline V lookup: CDR1 LNHDA, CDR2 SQIVND (reference sequence). The CDR3 is 15 amino acids. Trimming shortened V by 3 bases and J by 0 bases, and 9 bases separated the two germline ends. The CDR3 coding sequence is TGTGCCAGTAGTATTGGGGCAGGTAGCAATCAGCCCCAGCATTTT. Residues: CASSIGAGSNQPQHF.

The chain joins TRBV6-5 to TRBJ2-5; TRBD1 matches 8 bases. The ends lost 5 bases at V and 2 bases at J; junction bases unmatched: 4. The CDR3 runs 14 residues. Germline V gives CDR1 MNHEY, CDR2 SVGAGI. The CDR3 nucleotides read TGTGCCAGCAGTGCCACAGGGGGGCAAGAGACCCAGTACTTC. Translation gives CASSATGGQETQYF.

This chain connects TRBV10-3 to TRBJ2-7; 8 nucleotides line up with TRBD1. CDR1 and CDR2 from the germline V gene are ENHRY and SYGVKD. This CDR3 has 12 amino acids. V gave up 8 bases and J gave up 0 bases; unmatched junction bases: 0. CDR3 nucleotides: TGTGCCATCGGGACAGGCTCCTACGAGCAGTACTTC. Translated: CAIGTGSYEQYF.

The chain carries TRBV7-8 and TRBJ2-7, with 11 bases lining up with TRBD2. The junction had 7 bases not matched to a gene; V was cut back by 3 bases and J by 3 bases. The length of the CDR3 is 16 residues. Germline V gives CDR1 SGHVS, CDR2 FQNEAQ. This CDR3 is CASSFTGTSGLYEQYF. CDR3 sequence (DNA): TGTGCCAGCAGCTTTACCGGGACTAGCGGACTCTACGAGCAGTACTTC. The complete variable domain, with remaining parts taken from reference TRBV7-8 and TRBJ2-7, reads GAGVSQSPRYKVAKRGQDVALRCDPISGHVSLFWYQQALGQGPEFLTYFQNEAQLDKSGLPSDRFFAERPEGSVSTLKIQRTQQEDSAVYLCASSFTGTSGLYEQYFGPGTRLTVT.

The V gene is TRBV4-2, the J gene TRBJ2-7, with TRBD2 identical over 10 bases. After removal of 0 bases from V and 5 bases from J, the junction contained 10 bases not matched to a gene. This CDR3 region has 17 residues. Looked up from germline, CDR1 is LGHNA and CDR2 is YNFKEQ. DNA for the CDR3: TGTGCCAGCAGCCAAGATCTATCTAGCGGGAGCGATCACGAGCAGTACTTC. Translated, it gives CASSQDLSSGSDHEQYF.

The genes are TRBV19 and TRBJ2-7, with a tentative D call TRBD1 (6 bases). The CDR3 has 15 amino acids. The V and J ends lost 3 bases and 5 bases respectively, with 17 bases between them. Germline V gives CDR1 LNHDA, CDR2 SQIVND (reference sequence). DNA of the CDR3: TGTGCCAGTAGTATTGGTAGTTTGGCAGGGGACGAGCAGTACTTC. This translates into CASSIGSLAGDEQYF.

This clone came up a few times. The chain uses TRBV7-9 and TRBJ1-2; 9 bases agree with TRBD1. V shed 5 bases and J 3 bases; nucleotides not matched to a gene: 4. From germline, CDR1 is SEHNR and CDR2 FQNEAQ (reference sequence). This CDR3 has 14 residues. The CDR3 spells CASSPTGGDYGYTF. In DNA form, the CDR3 reads TGTGCCAGCAGCCCCACAGGGGGCGACTATGGCTACACCTTC.

This chain joins TRBV10-1 and TRBJ2-1; 7 bases fit TRBD2. V was pared by 2 bases and J by 0 bases, with 7 bases of the junction left unmatched. The CDR3 has 17 residues. The germline V gene encodes CDR1 WNHNN and CDR2 SYGVQD (reference sequence). Written as DNA, the CDR3 is TGCGCCAGCAGTGAGAACCCAGCGGGATCCTCCTACAATGAGCAGTTCTTC. Its translation is CASSENPAGSSYNEQFF.

CDR3 loop: CASSLVNNYGYTF. The CDR3 coding sequence is TGTGCCAGCAGCTTAGTAAATAACTATGGCTACACCTTC. This chain uses TRBV11-2 with TRBJ1-2; D gene ambiguous. This CDR3 is built from 13 residues. With 1 base removed from V and 1 base from J, the gap between germline ends came to 4 bases. The germline V gene encodes CDR1 SGHAT and CDR2 FQNNGV.

This clone was observed a handful of times. J is TRBJ2-1 and V is TRBV27; tentatively, D is TRBD2 (6 bases). Germline values: CDR1 MNHEY, CDR2 SMNVEV (reference sequence). The CDR3 has 14 residues. V was shortened by 4 bases and J by 4 bases, with 11 bases between the two germline ends. CDR3 bases: TGTGCCAGCAGTTACGGGAGCCTATACAATGAGCAGTTCTTC. It is translated as CASSYGSLYNEQFF.

This rearrangement joins TRBV28 to TRBJ1-3; 8 nucleotides align to TRBD1. CDR1 MDHEN and CDR2 SYDVKM come from the germline V gene. V dropped 4 bases and J dropped 0; count of bases not matched to a gene: 5. The CDR3 covers 16 residues. CDR3 nucleotides: TGTGCCAGCAGTTCCCCGGACAGGGTCTCTGGAAACACCATATATTTT. Its protein is CASSSPDRVSGNTIYF.

The chain recombines TRBV9 with TRBJ2-7; 7 bases match TRBD1. The CDR3 runs to 15 residues. Per the germline V gene, CDR1 is SGDLS and CDR2 is YYNGEE. V lost 3 bases, J lost 2 bases, and 8 bases stayed unmatched. DNA of the CDR3: TGTGCCAGCAGCGAGGGGGCCAGCGGCCCCTACGAGCAGTACTTC. It yields the protein CASSEGASGPYEQYF.